The subject of this entry is one TCR beta chain. Its specificity is not known. This sample is drawn from a study of T cell responses to AZD1222 COVID-19 vaccine. V lost 1 base to trimming and J lost 7 bases, with 17 bases between them. This CDR3 spans 16 amino acids. Germline V gene sequence: CDR1 SGHDN, CDR2 FVKESK. Study conclusions and caveats: Following two doses of AZD1222, Spike-specific TCR breadth and depth rose. At study baseline, merely five or six AZD1222 recipients were seropositive.

Data came from immunoSEQ multiplex PCR; TCRdb stores just in-frame clones and leaves some out. The data show 150,000 to 200,000 clones, with 92% seen just once and roughly 0.98% held by the top ten. This chain joins TRBV14 and TRBJ1-3; possibly TRBD1 for D (5 bases). This TCR was recovered from an adult who received the AZD1222 COVID-19 vaccine. Sequencing was performed on peripheral blood, taken 28 days after the second AZD1222 dose. The CDR3 DNA reads TGTGCCAGCAGCCAAGGACGGGGCAGACCAACTAACACCATATATTTT. Its translation is CASSQGRGRPTNTIYF.